Shown below are 18 T cell receptor beta chains from a single sample sequenced in a study of blood T cell repertoires in COVID-19. The assay was immunoSEQ multiplex PCR, and TCRdb's table has in-frame clones only and misses some. The profile shows a few hundred thousand clones, 80% to 90% of them singletons. The material sequenced was PBMCs or T cells enriched from blood (not recorded which). The receptors were sampled from a woman between 18 and 30 years old in a cohort exposed to, infected with or recovered from COVID-19 (not recorded which).

The chain is built from TRBV11-3 and TRBJ1-1; D is undetermined. The CDR3 covers 14 residues. V lost 3 bases, J lost 1 base, and 9 bases lay in between. Germline V gives CDR1 SGHNT, CDR2 YENEEA. The CDR3 spells CASSFYSRNTEAFF. Written as DNA, the CDR3 is TGTGCCAGCAGCTTTTATTCGAGGAACACTGAAGCTTTCTTT.

The V gene is TRBV7-8, the J gene TRBJ1-4; TRBD1 is a possible D gene (5 bases). The CDR3 contains 15 residues. Germline CDR1 and CDR2: SGHVS and FQNEAQ. The ends were cut back, 1 base at V and 4 bases at J, with 10 bases in the middle. The CDR3 DNA follows: TGTGCCAGCAGCTTAGTGTCGGGGGGTAATGAAAAACTGTTTTTT. The encoded protein is CASSLVSGGNEKLFF.

The V call is TRBV7-2, the J call TRBJ2-1; TRBD2 agrees at 10 bases. The CDR3 is 15 amino acids. Germline V gene data show CDR1 as SGHTA and CDR2 as FQGNSA. Trimming at V came to 2 bases and at J to 5 bases, leaving 3 bases not matched to a gene. DNA for the CDR3: TGTGCCAGCAGCTTAACAGCGGGGGGGCACAATGAGCAGTTCTTC. This translates into CASSLTAGGHNEQFF.

V is TRBV12-3 or TRBV12-4 and J is TRBJ2-1; D is ambiguous. Between the trimmed V and J ends, which lost 1 base and 5 bases, there was a span of 6 bases. The CDR3 runs 13 residues. Here the CDR3 DNA reads TGTGCCAGCAGTTTAGTTCAGAACAATGAGCAGTTCTTC. Translation gives CASSLVQNNEQFF.

This clone showed up just a few times. The chain is built from TRBV5-1 and TRBJ1-3; D gene uncertain. The CDR3 sequence is 13 residues long. CDR1 is SGHRS and CDR2 is YFSETQ in the germline V gene. V lost 6 bases to trimming and J lost 2 bases, with 9 bases between them. This chain's CDR3 is CASTAGTGNTIYF. The CDR3 DNA follows: TGCGCCAGCACGGCAGGTACTGGAAACACCATATATTTT.

The chain employs TRBV3-1 (or the pseudogene TRBV3-2) and TRBJ1-6, with TRBD1 identical over 9 bases. Germline values: CDR1 LGHDT, CDR2 YNNKEL (reference sequence). V lost 4 bases, J lost 7 bases, and 2 bases stayed unmatched. This CDR3 spans 14 amino acids. The CDR3 region is CASSPGTGNSPLHF. The CDR3 DNA sequence: TGTGCCAGCAGCCCCGGGACAGGGAATTCACCCCTCCACTTT.

The CDR3 region has the DNA TGTGCCAGCAGTTACGGGACACCCCACGAGCAGTACTTC. Its translation is CASSYGTPHEQYF. The chain joins TRBV6-5 to TRBJ2-7; D possibly corresponds to TRBD1 (6 bases). The ends were cut back, 2 bases at V and 5 bases at J, with 10 bases in the middle. The CDR3 covers 13 residues. In germline, CDR1 is MNHEY, CDR2 SVGAGI.

The chain joins TRBV27 to TRBJ1-2, with D unclear. Germline values: CDR1 MNHEY, CDR2 SMNVEV (reference sequence). The germline V and J ends were trimmed by 1 base and 7 bases, with 10 bases remaining between them. This CDR3 is built from 13 residues. The CDR3, as DNA: TGTGCCAGCAGTTTATACGGAGAGAGTGGCTACACCTTC. It translates to CASSLYGESGYTF.

This chain links TRBV7-3 with TRBJ1-2; D is ambiguous. Trimming took 4 bases from V and 4 from J, leaving 19 bases between them. CDR1 is SGHTA, CDR2 FQGTGA, per germline. There are 16 residues in the CDR3. CDR3 sequence (DNA): TGTGCCAGCAGCTCCGAGACCCTCCTAGGAGGCTATGGCTACACCTTC. Protein product: CASSSETLLGGYGYTF.

V and J are TRBV7-8 and TRBJ1-2; 12 bases map to TRBD1. J lost 8 bases, V lost 5 bases, and 12 bases had no gene match. The CDR3 is 16 residues long. In germline, CDR1 is SGHVS, CDR2 FQNEAQ. The CDR3 sequence: CASSVRWGQGASGYTF. The CDR3 coding sequence is TGTGCCAGCAGCGTAAGGTGGGGACAGGGGGCGTCGGGCTACACCTTC.

This chain links TRBV19 with TRBJ1-1; 7 bases are a match to TRBD1. With V trimmed by 7 bases and J by 6 bases, 11 bases remained unmatched. Germline V lookup: CDR1 LNHDA, CDR2 SQIVND (reference sequence). CDR3 length: 14 amino acids. The CDR3, as DNA: TGTGCCAGTACAACAAGGGGGCAGGGGGCTGAAGCTTTCTTT. Its translation: CASTTRGQGAEAFF.

The chain carries TRBV9 and TRBJ2-5; 10 bases map to TRBD1. CDR1 and CDR2 from the germline V gene are SGDLS and YYNGEE. The CDR3 is 15 residues long. The ends lost 4 bases at V and 5 bases at J; junction bases unmatched: 8. For the CDR3, the DNA is TGTGCCAGCAGCCCCCGGGACAGGGGATGGGAGACCCAGTACTTC. Translated: CASSPRDRGWETQYF.

The chain is built from TRBV6-1 and TRBJ1-3; TRBD1 matches 7 bases. From germline, CDR1 is MNHNS and CDR2 SASEGT. This CDR3 is 15 amino acids long. V shed 0 bases, J shed 10 bases, and the junction held 9 bases outside the gene matches. In nucleotides, the CDR3 is TGTGCCAGCAGTGAAGCCGGGACAGCTCTCGAAACCATATATTTT. Encoded protein: CASSEAGTALETIYF.

The V gene is TRBV27, the J gene TRBJ2-7; 7 bases are shared with TRBD2. The CDR3 has 13 amino acids. Germline V gene data show CDR1 as MNHEY and CDR2 as SMNVEV (reference sequence). With V trimmed by 8 bases and J by 1 base, 5 bases remained unmatched. The chain's CDR3 is CASSGGSSYEQYF. CDR3 nucleotides: TGTGCCAGCTCTGGCGGGAGTTCCTACGAGCAGTACTTC.

V gene TRBV6-1 combines with J gene TRBJ2-7, with a possible D match to TRBD2 (6 bases). This CDR3 is built from 18 residues. Trimming took off 2 bases at V and 3 bases at J, with 23 bases between the two ends. Germline CDR1 reads MNHNS; CDR2 reads SASEGT. CDR3 nucleotide sequence: TGTGCCAGCAGTGAATGGATCTCCGCCGGCGGGGCCCTCTACGAGCAGTACTTC. As protein: CASSEWISAGGALYEQYF.

The rearrangement uses TRBV7-6 and TRBJ2-3; D is possibly TRBD2 (6 bases). The ends were cut back, 5 bases at V and 2 bases at J, with 17 bases in the middle. Germline values: CDR1 SGHVS, CDR2 FNYEAQ. This CDR3 comprises 16 residues. CDR3 nucleotide sequence: TGTGCCAGCAGCCGGGACTTCTACCCCCTCACAGATACGCAGTATTTT. Translation: CASSRDFYPLTDTQYF.

The rearrangement links TRBV25-1 to TRBJ1-3; perhaps TRBD1 as D (5 bases). The CDR3 covers 16 residues. The V gene lost 3 bases and the J gene lost 0 bases, with 12 bases spanning the gap. Germline lookup yields CDR1 MGHDK and CDR2 SYGVNS. The CDR3 DNA reads as TGTGCCAGCAGTGAGGCGAAGGGGCTCTCTGGAAACACCATATATTTT. Translated: CASSEAKGLSGNTIYF.

The chain couples TRBV19 to TRBJ2-3; 8 nucleotides line up with TRBD1. This CDR3 region has 17 residues. Germline lookup yields CDR1 LNHDA and CDR2 SQIVND (reference sequence). V shed 2 bases, J shed 3 bases, and the junction held 10 bases outside the gene matches. CDR3 nucleotides: TGTGCCAGTAGTATATATTTGGCGCAGGGGGCAACAGATACGCAGTATTTT. Encoded protein: CASSIYLAQGATDTQYF. The whole variable domain, remainder taken from reference TRBV19 and TRBJ2-3, is DGGITQSPKYLFRKEGQNVTLSCEQNLNHDAMYWYRQDPGQGLRLIYYSQIVNDFQKGDIAEGYSVSREKKESFPLTVTSAQKNPTAFYLCASSIYLAQGATDTQYFGPGTRLTVL.